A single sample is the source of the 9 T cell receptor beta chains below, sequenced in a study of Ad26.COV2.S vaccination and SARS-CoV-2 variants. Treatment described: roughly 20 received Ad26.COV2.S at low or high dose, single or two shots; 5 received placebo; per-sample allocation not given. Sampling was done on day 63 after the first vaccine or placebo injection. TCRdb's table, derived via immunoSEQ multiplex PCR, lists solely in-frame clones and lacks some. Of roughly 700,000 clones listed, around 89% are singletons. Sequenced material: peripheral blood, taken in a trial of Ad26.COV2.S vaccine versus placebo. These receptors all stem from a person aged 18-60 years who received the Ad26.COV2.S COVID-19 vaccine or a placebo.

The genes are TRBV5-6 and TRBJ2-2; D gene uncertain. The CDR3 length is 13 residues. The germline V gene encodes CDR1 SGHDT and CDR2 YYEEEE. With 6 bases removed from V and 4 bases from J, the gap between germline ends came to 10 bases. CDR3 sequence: CASIQDSTGELFF. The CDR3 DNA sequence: TGTGCCAGCATCCAGGATAGCACCGGGGAGCTGTTTTTT.

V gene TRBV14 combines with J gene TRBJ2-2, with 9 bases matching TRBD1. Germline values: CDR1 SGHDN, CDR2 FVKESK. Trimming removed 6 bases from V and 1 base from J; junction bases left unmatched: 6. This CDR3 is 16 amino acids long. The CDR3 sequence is CASSPGQGLNTGELFF. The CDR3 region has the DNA TGTGCCAGCAGTCCGGGACAGGGCCTGAACACCGGGGAGCTGTTTTTT.

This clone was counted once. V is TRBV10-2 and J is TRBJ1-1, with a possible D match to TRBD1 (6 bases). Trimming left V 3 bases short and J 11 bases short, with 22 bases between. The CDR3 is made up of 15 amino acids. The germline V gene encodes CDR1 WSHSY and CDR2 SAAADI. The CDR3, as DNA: TGCGCCAGCAGTGAACAGGGCAGGGCTACGAAGGGGGCTTTCTTT. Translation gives CASSEQGRATKGAFF.

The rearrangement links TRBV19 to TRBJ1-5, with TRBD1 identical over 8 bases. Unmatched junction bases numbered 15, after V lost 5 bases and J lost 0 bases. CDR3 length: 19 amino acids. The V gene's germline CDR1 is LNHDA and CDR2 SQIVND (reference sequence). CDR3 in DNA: TGTGCCAGTAGTTCGTCCGGGACAGGCGGAACGTATAGCAATCAGCCCCAGCATTTT. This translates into CASSSSGTGGTYSNQPQHF.

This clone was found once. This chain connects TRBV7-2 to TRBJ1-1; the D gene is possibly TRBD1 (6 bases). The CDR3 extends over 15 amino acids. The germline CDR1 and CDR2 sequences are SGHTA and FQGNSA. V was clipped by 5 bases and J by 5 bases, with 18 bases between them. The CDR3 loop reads CASSPGGGRGTEAFF. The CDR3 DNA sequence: TGTGCCAGCAGCCCAGGCGGGGGGCGGGGTACTGAAGCTTTCTTT.

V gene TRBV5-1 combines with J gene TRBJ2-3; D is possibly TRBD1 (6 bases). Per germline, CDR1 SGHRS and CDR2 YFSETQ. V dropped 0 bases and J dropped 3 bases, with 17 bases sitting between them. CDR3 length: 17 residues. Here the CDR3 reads CASSLGGLGAPTDTQYF. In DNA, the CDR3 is TGCGCCAGCAGCTTGGGTGGTTTGGGGGCTCCAACAGATACGCAGTATTTT.

In DNA form, the CDR3 reads TGTGCCACCATGGAGGGGAGGGCTAGCGGGGTCGATGAGCAGTTCTTC. Translated, it gives CATMEGRASGVDEQFF. The rearrangement links TRBV24-1 to TRBJ2-1, with 9 bases aligning to TRBD2. After removal of 8 bases from V and 8 bases from J, the junction contained 15 bases not matched to a gene. Per the germline V gene, CDR1 is KGHDR and CDR2 is SFDVKD. This CDR3 region has 16 residues.

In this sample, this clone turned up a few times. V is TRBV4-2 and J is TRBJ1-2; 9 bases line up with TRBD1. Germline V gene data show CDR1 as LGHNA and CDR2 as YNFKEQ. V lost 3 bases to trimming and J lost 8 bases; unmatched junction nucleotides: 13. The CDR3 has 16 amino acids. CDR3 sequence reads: CASSQGPGQGSGGYTF. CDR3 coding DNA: TGTGCCAGCAGCCAGGGACCGGGACAGGGATCCGGCGGCTACACCTTC.

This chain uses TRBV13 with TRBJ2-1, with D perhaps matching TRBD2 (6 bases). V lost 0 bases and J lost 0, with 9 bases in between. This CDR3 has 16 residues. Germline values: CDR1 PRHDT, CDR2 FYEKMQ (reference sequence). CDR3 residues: CASSLGPGVSYNEQFF. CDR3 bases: TGTGCCAGCAGCTTAGGCCCGGGGGTCTCCTACAATGAGCAGTTCTTC.